This is a list of T cell receptor beta chains from one sample in a study of cytomegalovirus exposure and HLA in healthy donors. Method: immunoSEQ multiplex PCR; TCRdb's copy keeps in-frame clones and lacks some. The sample shows around 70,000 clones, and roughly 3.8% sits with its ten largest clones. What was sequenced was PBMCs. Receptors originate from a female donor in good health and CMV-seropositive. Each CDR3 is given with its conserved first and last residue. D genes are given only for firm matches.

j_call d_call v_call cdr3_aa cdr3_nt
TRBJ2-7 NA TRBV29-1 CSVEERGPPYEQYF TGCAGCGTTGAAGAACGAGGGCCCCCGTACGAGCAGTACTTC
TRBJ2-7 NA TRBV27 CASSLGGLETYEQYF TGTGCCAGCAGTCTCGGAGGGTTAGAGACCTACGAGCAGTACTTC
TRBJ2-7 NA TRBV5-6 CASSLGEDSYEQYF TGTGCCAGCAGCTTGGGAGAGGATTCCTACGAGCAGTACTTC
TRBJ2-7 TRBD1 TRBV5-1 CASSARTGVREQYF TGCGCCAGCAGCGCAAGGACAGGGGTGAGGGAGCAGTACTTC
TRBJ1-2 NA TRBV6-1 CASSAGQGYGYTF TGTGCCAGCAGTGCCGGTCAGGGCTATGGCTACACCTTC
TRBJ2-4 TRBD2 TRBV4-1 CASSQDLSSGETKNIQYF TGCGCCAGCAGCCAAGATCTGTCAAGCGGGGAGACCAAAAACATTCAGTACTTC
TRBJ2-1 TRBD2 TRBV5-4 CASSSGLAGANEQFF TGTGCCAGCAGCTCGGGACTAGCGGGAGCCAATGAGCAGTTCTTC
TRBJ2-5 TRBD1 TRBV9 CASSVGVDRVGETQYF TGTGCCAGCAGCGTAGGCGTCGACAGGGTGGGCGAGACCCAGTACTTC
TRBJ2-1 NA TRBV4-1 CASSQRRDGTYNEQFF TGCGCCAGCAGCCAGCGCCGGGACGGGACATACAATGAGCAGTTCTTC
TRBJ2-7 NA TRBV5-1 CASSLGFRDTAYEQYF TGCGCCAGCAGCTTGGGGTTTAGGGACACAGCCTACGAGCAGTACTTC
TRBJ1-3 NA TRBV15 CATRRTGKFAGNTIYF TGTGCCACCAGACGTACAGGGAAGTTCGCTGGAAACACCATATATTTT
TRBJ2-1 NA TRBV29-1 CSVVGGERSSSDNEQFF TGCAGCGTTGTTGGTGGGGAGCGGTCAAGCTCCGACAATGAGCAGTTCTTC
TRBJ2-1 TRBD2 TRBV11-2 CASSPTSGSYNEQFF TGTGCCAGCAGCCCCACTAGCGGGAGCTACAATGAGCAGTTCTTC
TRBJ2-2 TRBD2 TRBV7-3 CASSLGGGAPGELFF TGTGCCAGCAGCTTAGGCGGGGGGGCCCCCGGGGAGCTGTTTTTT
TRBJ2-7 NA TRBV6-5 CASRSSGVGTYEQYF TGTGCCAGCAGGAGTTCAGGGGTCGGGACCTACGAGCAGTACTTC
TRBJ2-7 TRBD2 TRBV6-5 CASRESGGLSYEQYF TGTGCCAGCAGAGAAAGCGGGGGGCTCTCCTACGAGCAGTACTTC
TRBJ2-5 TRBD1 TRBV18 CASSQEIGQEETQYF TGTGCCAGCTCACAAGAGATAGGACAGGAAGAGACCCAGTACTTC
TRBJ1-5 NA TRBV6-6 CASRPTGNSNQPQHF TGTGCCAGCAGACCCACAGGGAATAGCAATCAGCCCCAGCATTTT
TRBJ1-2 NA TRBV6-6 CASSYSRAGTRDNSF TGTGCCAGCAGTTACTCGAGGGCAGGCACCCGGGACAACTCTTTC
TRBJ1-1 NA TRBV7-9 CASSFQGFNTEAFF TGTGCCAGCAGCTTTCAGGGGTTCAACACTGAAGCTTTCTTT
TRBJ2-2 NA TRBV5-1 CASSLSPPAGELFF TGCGCCAGCAGCCTATCCCCTCCCGCCGGGGAGCTGTTTTTT
TRBJ2-2 TRBD2 TRBV7-6 CASSLAALAGAGELFF TGTGCCAGCAGCTTAGCAGCGCTAGCGGGAGCCGGGGAGCTGTTTTTT
TRBJ1-1 NA TRBV4-1 CASSQTELTEAFF TGCGCCAGCAGCCAGACAGAACTAACTGAAGCTTTCTTT
TRBJ2-5 NA TRBV18 CASSQQGFQETQYF TGTGCCAGCTCACAACAGGGTTTCCAGGAGACCCAGTACTTC
TRBJ1-1 NA TRBV6-6 CASSSGPPGTEAFF TGTGCCAGCAGTTCGGGCCCCCCGGGAACTGAAGCTTTCTTT
TRBJ2-2 NA TRBV6-6 CASSQRGALNTGELFF TGTGCCAGCAGCCAACGGGGGGCCCTGAACACCGGGGAGCTGTTTTTT
TRBJ2-7 NA TRBV18 CASSPNSGLYEQYF TGTGCCAGCTCACCCAACTCGGGATTGTACGAGCAGTACTTC
TRBJ2-7 TRBD1 TRBV18 CASHPGQGGYEQYF TGTGCCAGTCACCCCGGACAGGGGGGCTACGAGCAGTACTTC
TRBJ2-7 TRBD1 TRBV4-1 CASSQVDREYEQYF TGCGCCAGCAGCCAAGTGGACAGGGAATACGAGCAGTACTTC
TRBJ2-7 TRBD2 TRBV10-3 CAISESFLAGGGEQYF TGTGCCATCAGTGAGTCGTTCCTAGCGGGAGGTGGAGAGCAGTACTTC
TRBJ1-1 NA TRBV28 CATKSPGEWVSTEAFF TGTGCCACCAAGTCCCCCGGGGAATGGGTGAGCACTGAAGCTTTCTTT
TRBJ2-7 TRBD2 TRBV4-1 CASSQDHPSGRREQYF TGCGCCAGCAGCCAAGATCACCCTAGCGGGAGGCGCGAGCAGTACTTC
TRBJ2-7 NA TRBV7-3 CASSELPAGPYEQYF TGTGCCAGCAGCGAGTTGCCAGCGGGCCCCTACGAGCAGTACTTC
TRBJ1-2 NA TRBV5-1 CASSGRQAGPRGYTF TGCGCCAGCAGCGGGAGACAGGCGGGCCCTCGAGGCTACACCTTC
TRBJ1-1 NA TRBV6-5 CASSPNRQAEAFF TGTGCCAGCAGCCCTAACCGACAGGCTGAAGCTTTCTTT
TRBJ1-2 TRBD1 TRBV15 CATSRGRTGGAGYTF TGTGCCACCAGCAGAGGTAGGACAGGGGGCGCGGGCTACACCTTC
TRBJ2-7 NA TRBV7-9 CASSPTGANEQYF TGTGCCAGCAGCCCGACAGGCGCCAACGAGCAGTACTTC